This record concerns one T cell receptor beta chain sequence. Its antigen is unknown. Germline V CDR1 and CDR2: SGHTS, YDEGEE. V lost 0 bases, J lost 7 bases, and 25 bases lay in between. The CDR3 is 18 residues long. This specimen comes from a study of cytomegalovirus exposure and HLA in healthy donors. Study-level information: Researchers previously reported finding more than 100 million unique TCR beta sequences from 170 million or so T cells. Study results and limitations: 164 TCR beta chains were listed as cytomegalovirus-associated. Versus the roughly 700-donor mean, an Asian-associated ancestry cluster reportedly showed fewer N-insertions in a later analysis.

Donors sampled were nominally healthy, though unrecorded immune exposures were likely. PCR used 60 Vbeta primers and 13 Jbeta primers. The method was immunoSEQ multiplex PCR; TCRdb's version includes in-frame clones alone and lacks a portion of them. The table has under 70,000 clones, about 80% seen once. The chain uses TRBV5-8 and TRBJ1-2, with a tentative D call TRBD1 (5 bases). This clonotype was sampled from a man aged 50 or older in good health and CMV-seronegative. The sequenced material came from PBMCs. This CDR3 reads CASSLGLALFNSRAGYTF. DNA for the CDR3: TGTGCCAGCAGCTTGGGTTTAGCACTATTTAACAGCAGGGCTGGCTACACCTTC.